What follows are 30 T cell receptor beta chains derived from one specimen sequenced in a study of vaccination effects on CD4 cells after COVID-19. Following an approximately 11-day culture, CD4+ T cells were purified. According to PCR results, the person was infected with SARS-CoV-2 between March and December 2020. Either the BNT162b2 or mRNA-1273 vaccine was given to participants in two doses. Which antigens these TCRs recognize remains unknown. Using immunoSEQ multiplex PCR, the repertoire was profiled, and TCRdb retains in-frame clones only, with some absent. The profile covers tens of thousands of clones, with less than 85% appearing a single time and around 3.5% taken by the ten largest. The source was CD4+ T cells from PBMCs cultured without peptide, collected after COVID-19 vaccination. The receptors were gathered from a human donor who had a prior SARS-CoV-2 infection.

The chain recombines TRBV18 with TRBJ1-4; D might be TRBD1 (5 bases). The CDR3 runs 14 residues. The germline V gene has CDR1 KGHSH and CDR2 LQKENI. The germline V and J ends were trimmed by 1 base and 7 bases, with 10 bases remaining between them. CDR3 region: CASSPQPGGEKLFF. CDR3 nucleotide sequence: TGTGCCAGCTCACCACAGCCCGGGGGTGAAAAACTGTTTTTT. Using reference TRBV18 and TRBJ1-4 for the parts outside the CDR3, the full variable domain is NAGVMQNPRHLVRRRGQEARLRCSPMKGHSHVYWYRQLPEEGLKFMVYLQKENIIDESGMPKERFSAEFPKEGPSILRIQQVVRGDSAAYFCASSPQPGGEKLFFGSGTQLSVL.

V and J are TRBV5-1 and TRBJ2-1; D gene unclear. Germline V gives CDR1 SGHRS, CDR2 YFSETQ. The CDR3 runs 15 residues. Trimming shortened V by 1 base and J by 4 bases, and 12 bases separated the two germline ends. CDR3 nucleotide sequence: TGCGCCAGCAGCTTGACCCCTCCGAATTACAATGAGCAGTTCTTC. Amino acids: CASSLTPPNYNEQFF.

The gene calls are TRBV18 and TRBJ2-7; the D gene is possibly TRBD1 (5 bases). This CDR3 spans 14 amino acids. Trimming shortened V by 1 base and J by 0 bases, and 7 bases separated the two germline ends. Germline V lookup: CDR1 KGHSH, CDR2 LQKENI. CDR3 in DNA: TGTGCCAGCTCACCACGGCAGGGCTCCTACGAGCAGTACTTC. It yields the protein CASSPRQGSYEQYF.

The gene calls are TRBV4-2 and TRBJ2-7, with no clear D. Germline-derived CDR1 and CDR2 are LGHNA and YNFKEQ. The CDR3 runs 15 residues. Trimming took 0 bases from V and 0 from J, leaving 9 bases between them. In nucleotides, the CDR3 is TGTGCCAGCAGCCAAGAAAACAGTCCCTCCTACGAGCAGTACTTC. As protein: CASSQENSPSYEQYF.

The chain combines TRBV3-1 (or the pseudogene TRBV3-2) with TRBJ2-5; 11 bases align to TRBD1. This CDR3 is 14 amino acids long. With 4 bases clipped from V and 5 bases from J, the junction kept 3 bases outside the gene matches. In germline, CDR1 is LGHDT, CDR2 YNNKEL (reference sequence). The CDR3 DNA reads TGTGCCAGCAGCCGAGGGACAGGGGGGGAGACCCAGTACTTC. It specifies CASSRGTGGETQYF.

The V gene is TRBV11-2, the J gene TRBJ1-2, with D unclear. This CDR3 is 12 amino acids long. The V end lost 5 bases, the J end lost 4 bases, and 8 bases lay between the germline ends. From germline, CDR1 is SGHAT and CDR2 FQNNGV. The CDR3 DNA sequence: TGTGCCAGCAGCGCGGTAACCTATGGCTACACCTTC. It translates to CASSAVTYGYTF. Full variable domain (missing parts from reference TRBV11-2 and TRBJ1-2): EAGVAQSPRYKIIEKRQSVAFWCNPISGHATLYWYQQILGQGPKLLIQFQNNGVVDDSQLPKDRFSAERLKGVDSTLKIQPAKLEDSAVYLCASSAVTYGYTFGSGTRLTVV.

This chain joins TRBV7-2 and TRBJ2-7; no reliable D call. V lost 8 bases and J 5 bases, leaving 16 bases between the germline ends. In germline, CDR1 is SGHTA, CDR2 FQGNSA. The CDR3 runs to 13 residues. The CDR3 coding sequence is TGTGCCAGCGCCCCCGCTCCAAGCAACGAGCAGTACTTC. Protein: CASAPAPSNEQYF.

This clone was observed a handful of times. The J gene is TRBJ2-1, the V gene TRBV19; no clear D. This CDR3 has 16 residues. Trimming shortened V by 5 bases and J by 0 bases, and 14 bases separated the two germline ends. Germline V gene lookup returns CDR1 LNHDA and CDR2 SQIVND (reference sequence). Here the CDR3 DNA reads TGTGCCAGTAGTCCGACCCAGACCAACTCCTACAATGAGCAGTTCTTC. Translation gives CASSPTQTNSYNEQFF.

V usage is TRBV2 and J usage is TRBJ1-2, with 9 bases identical to TRBD1. The CDR3 extends over 13 amino acids. CDR1 is SNHLY and CDR2 is FYNNEI in the germline V gene. Trimming removed 5 bases from V and 8 bases from J; junction bases left unmatched: 6. Here the CDR3 DNA reads TGTGCCAGCAGTCCCGGACAGGGGTTAGGCTACACCTTC. Residues: CASSPGQGLGYTF.

The V gene is TRBV18, the J gene TRBJ2-3, with D unclear. The CDR3 totals 12 residues. Trimming shortened V by 3 bases and J by 2 bases, and 3 bases separated the two germline ends. The germline CDR1 and CDR2 sequences are KGHSH and LQKENI. CDR3: CASSPATDTQYF. DNA of the CDR3: TGTGCCAGCTCACCCGCCACAGATACGCAGTATTTT.

V usage is TRBV5-1 and J usage is TRBJ2-5; TRBD2 agrees at 8 bases. The V gene end was trimmed by 4 bases and the J gene end by 5 bases; junction bases not matched to a gene: 10. This CDR3 has 15 residues. CDR1 and CDR2 (germline): SGHRS, YFSETQ. This CDR3 reads CASSPRGGRPETQYF. In nucleotides, the CDR3 is TGCGCCAGCAGCCCCCGGGGGGGCAGGCCTGAGACCCAGTACTTC.

The chain couples TRBV6-6 to TRBJ1-1; 8 nucleotides line up with TRBD1. Germline V gene data show CDR1 as MNHNY and CDR2 as SVGAGI (reference sequence). The length of the CDR3 is 15 residues. V dropped 8 bases and J dropped 1; count of bases not matched to a gene: 9. The CDR3 DNA reads as TGTGCCAGCGGGGCCACCGGGACAGGGAACACTGAAGCTTTCTTT. The encoded protein is CASGATGTGNTEAFF.

As regards this clone: One end of the junction is discordant with germline, which a read error may explain. This chain uses TRBV6-1 with TRBJ2-1; D may be TRBD1 (5 bases). The CDR3 is 18 residues long. CDR1 MNHNS and CDR2 SASEGT come from the germline V gene. CDR3: CASSEGPLLGGRAGGQFF. The CDR3 bases are TGTGCCAGCAGCGAAGGACCTCTTTTGGGTGGCAGGGCCGGTGGGCAGTTCTTC.

This clone was detected only once. The V and J genes are TRBV12-5 and TRBJ2-5, with 7 bases fitting TRBD1. The CDR3 consists of 16 residues. Germline V lookup: CDR1 LGHNT, CDR2 FRNRAP. With V trimmed by 5 bases and J by 3 bases, 12 bases remained unmatched. The CDR3 sequence: CASGLGTVNRKETQYF. The CDR3 DNA reads TGTGCTAGTGGTCTCGGGACAGTTAACCGAAAAGAGACCCAGTACTTC.

This clone occurred a few times. The chain is built from TRBV6-6 and TRBJ1-6; possible D gene TRBD1, 5 bases. Germline assignment: CDR1 MNHNY and CDR2 SVGAGI (reference sequence). The V end lost 8 bases, the J end lost 10 bases, and 21 bases lay between the germline ends. CDR3 length equals 15 residues. CDR3 region: CASQPSSREGSPLHF. CDR3 in DNA: TGTGCCAGCCAACCCTCGTCCAGGGAAGGCTCACCCCTCCACTTT.

Comment on this clone: Other DNA variants within this sample encode the same CDR3. The CDR3 region is CASSRDRPYEQYF. The CDR3 coding sequence is TGTGCCAGCAGTCGGGACAGACCCTACGAGCAGTACTTC. The chain has TRBV6-5 and TRBJ2-7, with 7 bases aligning to TRBD1. The CDR3 length is 13 residues. CDR1 and CDR2 (germline): MNHEY, SVGAGI. Trimming at V came to 5 bases and at J to 2 bases, leaving 3 bases not matched to a gene.

The chain uses TRBV2 and TRBJ1-2, with 11 bases aligning to TRBD1. The CDR3 spans 16 residues. V was pared by 8 bases and J by 6 bases, with 14 bases of the junction left unmatched. Germline V gene data show CDR1 as SNHLY and CDR2 as FYNNEI. The DNA for the CDR3 is TGTGCCAGCCCGAGGTCGAGGGACAGGGGGTCGAATGGCTACACCTTC. The encoded protein is CASPRSRDRGSNGYTF.

This chain connects TRBV5-4 to TRBJ2-2; the match to TRBD2 covers 7 bases. The germline V gene encodes CDR1 SGHNT and CDR2 YYREEE (reference sequence). This CDR3 has 17 amino acids. V dropped 7 bases and J dropped 5; count of bases not matched to a gene: 17. CDR3 loop: CASEPGLMGSNTGELFF. CDR3 in DNA: TGTGCCAGCGAACCGGGACTAATGGGGTCCAATACCGGGGAGCTGTTTTTT.

The rearrangement joins TRBV18 to TRBJ2-7; D is uncertain. The CDR3 covers 13 residues. Germline CDR1 KGHSH, CDR2 LQKENI. V gave up 4 bases and J gave up 1 base, with 8 bases separating them. CDR3 sequence: CASSRDRSYEQYF. In nucleotides, the CDR3 is TGTGCCAGCTCACGAGACCGGTCCTACGAGCAGTACTTC.

A single count supports this clone. The chain uses TRBV3-1 (or the pseudogene TRBV3-2) and TRBJ2-1; D unresolved. CDR3 size: 14 residues. Trimming took off 3 bases at V and 5 bases at J, with 11 bases between the two ends. Germline loops: CDR1 LGHDT, CDR2 YNNKEL (reference sequence). In DNA form, the CDR3 reads TGTGCCAGCAGCCACCGAGGCGTAGACAATGAGCAGTTCTTC. This translates into CASSHRGVDNEQFF.

This clone appeared once. The chain has TRBV5-1 and TRBJ2-7, with D possibly being TRBD1 (7 bases). The ends were cut back, 4 bases at V and 1 base at J, with 12 bases in the middle. The CDR3 length is 14 residues. Looked up from germline, CDR1 is SGHRS and CDR2 is YFSETQ. The CDR3 loop reads CASSRGTASYEQYF. The CDR3 coding sequence is TGCGCCAGCAGCCGGGGGACAGCATCCTACGAGCAGTACTTC.

This clone was seen only a few times. This sequence joins TRBV10-3 and TRBJ1-2; TRBD1 aligns across 7 bases. The CDR3 spans 13 residues. With 8 bases clipped from V and 5 bases from J, the junction kept 8 bases outside the gene matches. Germline CDR1 reads ENHRY; CDR2 reads SYGVKD. The CDR3 nucleotides are TGTGCCATCCGACAGGGTGGCCCTTATGGCTACACCTTC. Translating gives CAIRQGGPYGYTF.

V is TRBV24-1 and J is TRBJ2-3; 15 nucleotides match TRBD2. V gave up 9 bases and J gave up 5 bases; unmatched junction bases: 8. The germline V gene has CDR1 KGHDR and CDR2 SFDVKD. The CDR3 extends over 16 amino acids. CDR3 sequence: CATAMGLAGGIDTQYF. The CDR3 region has the DNA TGTGCCACCGCTATGGGACTAGCGGGAGGTATAGATACGCAGTATTTT.

This chain uses TRBV19 with TRBJ2-6, with 7 bases lining up with TRBD1. Germline CDR1 reads LNHDA; CDR2 reads SQIVND (reference sequence). This CDR3 contains 15 residues. J lost 0 bases, V lost 6 bases, and 2 bases had no gene match. The CDR3 coding sequence is TGTGCCAGTAGGAGGGGGCACTCTGGGGCCAACGTCCTGACTTTC. This encodes CASRRGHSGANVLTF.

V usage is TRBV28 and J usage is TRBJ2-1; D gene ambiguous. V dropped 5 bases and J dropped 12 bases, with 14 bases sitting between them. CDR1 is MDHEN and CDR2 is SYDVKM in the germline V gene. This CDR3 region has 12 residues. The CDR3 DNA reads as TGTGCCAGCAGTGAAGCTTGGGGTCCGCAGTTCTTC. This encodes CASSEAWGPQFF.

The chain couples TRBV3-1 (or the pseudogene TRBV3-2) to TRBJ1-1, with D tentatively TRBD1 (5 bases). CDR1 LGHDT and CDR2 YNNKEL come from the germline V gene (reference sequence). The length of the CDR3 is 13 residues. Trimming pared 1 base from V and 3 bases from J, leaving 6 bases between. The CDR3 here is CASSQVRDTEAFF. CDR3 bases: TGTGCCAGCAGCCAAGTCAGGGACACTGAAGCTTTCTTT.

The V call is TRBV6-6, the J call TRBJ1-2; no reliable D call. The V end lost 0 bases, the J end lost 4 bases, and 12 bases lay between the germline ends. Germline CDR1 is MNHNY and CDR2 is SVGAGI (reference sequence). The CDR3 loop spans 15 amino acids. The CDR3 region has the DNA TGTGCCAGCAGTTACTCGAATTCGGATATCTATGGCTACACCTTC. Its protein is CASSYSNSDIYGYTF.

The chain recombines TRBV5-1 with TRBJ2-2, with D unresolved. There are 13 residues in the CDR3. V lost 4 bases and J lost 3, with 7 bases in between. CDR1 is SGHRS and CDR2 is YFSETQ in the germline V gene. CDR3 nucleotides: TGCGCCAGCAGCCTGGCCTACACCGGGGAGCTGTTTTTT. Amino acid sequence: CASSLAYTGELFF. The full variable domain, in which reference TRBV5-1 and TRBJ2-2 provide the parts outside the CDR3, is KAGVTQTPRYLIKTRGQQVTLSCSPISGHRSVSWYQQTPGQGLQFLFEYFSETQRNKGNFPGRFSGRQFSNSRSEMNVSTLELGDSALYLCASSLAYTGELFFGEGSRLTVL.

The V and J genes are TRBV18 and TRBJ2-5, with D hard to call. Trimming shortened V by 2 bases and J by 1 base, and 8 bases separated the two germline ends. CDR3 size: 14 residues. Germline lookup yields CDR1 KGHSH and CDR2 LQKENI. The CDR3 reads CASSPTVRQETQYF. DNA of the CDR3: TGTGCCAGCTCACCAACAGTCCGCCAAGAGACCCAGTACTTC.

The chain joins TRBV15 to TRBJ1-5, with no clear D. This CDR3 is 12 amino acids long. V lost 1 base and J lost 2, with 0 bases in between. Germline assignment: CDR1 LNHNV and CDR2 YYDKDF (reference sequence). The CDR3: CATSRGNQPQHF. Written as DNA, the CDR3 is TGTGCCACCAGCAGAGGCAATCAGCCCCAGCATTTT.